What follows are 26 T cell receptor beta chains derived from one specimen sequenced in a study of cytomegalovirus exposure and HLA in healthy donors (dated by TCRdb to 2017 to 2019). To prepare the library, the immunoSEQ multiplex PCR assay was applied. TCRdb provides this immuneACCESS table in a form limited to in-frame rearrangements. Some clones are lacking; in checked studies, under half of them reflect an unresolved V gene, and why the rest are absent is not known. The sample table holds some 150,000 clones, of which approximately 90% were seen once. The ten largest account for 3.5% to 5.5% of the sample. The specimen sequenced was PBMCs. The receptor source for this set is a man aged 18 to 30 in good health and CMV-seropositive.

This rearrangement joins TRBV5-4 to TRBJ2-7; a possible D gene is TRBD2 (5 bases). The CDR3 extends over 15 amino acids. Trimming left V 1 base short and J 2 bases short, with 13 bases between. CDR1 is SGHNT and CDR2 is YYREEE in the germline V gene (reference sequence). CDR3 sequence reads: CASSLRGLLAYEQYF. Here the CDR3 DNA reads TGTGCCAGCAGCTTGCGCGGACTGCTAGCCTACGAGCAGTACTTC. Variable domain in full (rest from reference TRBV5-4 and TRBJ2-7): ETGVTQSPTHLIKTRGQQVTLRCSSQSGHNTVSWYQQALGQGPQFIFQYYREEENGRGNFPPRFSGLQFPNYSSELNVNALELDDSALYLCASSLRGLLAYEQYFGPGTRLTVT.

This sequence joins TRBV4-1 and TRBJ1-6; 8 positions agree with TRBD1. Germline loops: CDR1 MGHRA, CDR2 YSYEKL. This CDR3 is 15 amino acids long. The V and J ends lost 4 bases and 7 bases, in that order; junction bases with no gene match: 6. The DNA for the CDR3 is TGCGCCAGCAGCCGACCGGGACAGGACAATTCACCCCTCCACTTT. Protein: CASSRPGQDNSPLHF.

The rearrangement uses TRBV5-6 and TRBJ1-2; TRBD1 matches at 9 bases. The V segment lost 3 bases and the J segment 4 bases; nucleotides outside the gene matches: 4. The CDR3 covers 14 residues. CDR1 is SGHDT and CDR2 is YYEEEE in the germline V gene. The CDR3 DNA is TGTGCCAGCAGCTCGGGGACAGGGACCTATGGCTACACCTTC. It translates to CASSSGTGTYGYTF.

CDR3 residues: CASSGGADAEAFF. DNA of the CDR3: TGCGCCAGCAGTGGTGGAGCTGACGCTGAAGCTTTCTTT. The gene calls are TRBV10-1 and TRBJ1-1; the D is unclear. V was trimmed by 4 bases and J by 6 bases, leaving 12 bases between them. This CDR3 region has 13 residues. Germline CDR1 WNHNN, CDR2 SYGVQD (reference sequence).

This clone was seen more than once but under ten times. The rearrangement uses TRBV27 and TRBJ1-1, with TRBD1 identical over 11 bases. CDR3 size: 12 residues. Trimming cost V 10 bases and J 5 bases; bases outside gene matches: 3. Germline V gives CDR1 MNHEY, CDR2 SMNVEV (reference sequence). The CDR3: CATGQGGTEAFF. The CDR3 nucleotides read TGTGCCACGGGACAGGGGGGGACTGAAGCTTTCTTT.

The chain uses TRBV7-3 and TRBJ1-1; 7 positions match TRBD1. The CDR3 spans 12 residues. Germline loops: CDR1 SGHTA, CDR2 FQGTGA. Unmatched junction bases numbered 0, after V lost 4 bases and J lost 4 bases. DNA of the CDR3: TGTGCCAGCAGCTCAGGGGGCACTGAAGCTTTCTTT. Amino acid sequence: CASSSGGTEAFF. The entire variable domain, with the rest obtained from reference TRBV7-3 and TRBJ1-1, is as follows: GAGVSQTPSNKVTEKGKYVELRCDPISGHTALYWYRQSLGQGPEFLIYFQGTGAADDSGLPNDRFFAVRPEGSVSTLKIQRTERGDSAVYLCASSSGGTEAFFGQGTRLTVV.

The genes are TRBV30 and TRBJ2-1; no clear D gene. V lost 2 bases and J 9 bases, leaving 5 bases between the germline ends. The CDR3 spans 10 residues. Germline-derived CDR1 and CDR2 are GTSNPN and SVGIG (reference sequence). This CDR3 is CAWSLTEQFF. CDR3 in DNA: TGTGCCTGGAGTCTAACTGAGCAGTTCTTC.

The CDR3 region has the DNA TGCGCCAGCAGCTTCGGAAGGGGAGGGCGGAACACTGAAGCTTTCTTT. It yields the protein CASSFGRGGRNTEAFF. This sequence joins TRBV5-1 and TRBJ1-1, with a tentative D call TRBD1 (5 bases). V lost 2 bases and J lost 1, with 15 bases in between. The CDR3 loop spans 16 amino acids. The germline gives CDR1 SGHRS, CDR2 YFSETQ.

The V and J genes are TRBV19 and TRBJ2-7, with D perhaps matching TRBD1 (5 bases). The germline V gene has CDR1 LNHDA and CDR2 SQIVND (reference sequence). V shed 1 base and J shed 3 bases, with 13 bases lying between them. This CDR3 has 15 residues. CDR3 protein: CASSIVPTVSYEQYF. For the CDR3, the DNA is TGTGCCAGTAGTATAGTCCCGACAGTTAGCTACGAGCAGTACTTC.

In the case of this clone: The identical CDR3 is also encoded by other nucleotide sequences in the sample. The rearrangement joins TRBV2 to TRBJ1-4; D remains ambiguous. CDR1 and CDR2 from the germline V gene are SNHLY and FYNNEI. The V end lost 2 bases, the J end lost 0 bases, and 4 bases lay between the germline ends. The CDR3 is 14 residues long. The CDR3 spells CASSERATNEKLFF. CDR3 in DNA: TGTGCCAGCAGTGAACGGGCAACTAATGAAAAACTGTTTTTT.

V usage is TRBV7-9 and J usage is TRBJ2-2, with 13 bases aligning to TRBD2. Germline V gene lookup returns CDR1 SEHNR and CDR2 FQNEAQ (reference sequence). Germline trimming cut 5 bases from V and 5 bases from J; bases unmatched to any gene: 5. The CDR3 is 16 amino acids. DNA for the CDR3: TGTGCCAGCAGCCAACTAGCGGGAGGGAGGACCGGGGAGCTGTTTTTT. Residues: CASSQLAGGRTGELFF.

This clone was picked up one time. This chain links TRBV7-9 with TRBJ1-5; 8 nucleotides match TRBD1. The CDR3 has 13 residues. V lost 5 bases, J lost 6 bases, and 3 bases stayed unmatched. The V gene's germline CDR1 is SEHNR and CDR2 FQNEAQ (reference sequence). The CDR3 loop is CASSPQGGQPQHF. The CDR3 DNA reads as TGTGCCAGCAGCCCACAGGGGGGTCAGCCCCAGCATTTT.

The genes are TRBV5-1 and TRBJ1-6; no reliable D call. The CDR3 totals 15 residues. Germline assignment: CDR1 SGHRS and CDR2 YFSETQ. The ends were cut back, 1 base at V and 5 bases at J, with 10 bases in the middle. The DNA for the CDR3 is TGCGCCAGCAGCTTGAGAACAGATCATAATTCACCCCTCCACTTT. It yields the protein CASSLRTDHNSPLHF.

The chain combines TRBV9 with TRBJ2-3, with 8 bases that match TRBD1. V lost 0 bases and J lost 5; bases outside the gene matches: 17. CDR3 length equals 19 residues. CDR1 is SGDLS, CDR2 YYNGEE, per germline. The CDR3 loop reads CASSVATSVWAGGEDTQYF. The CDR3, as DNA: TGTGCCAGCAGCGTAGCTACAAGTGTTTGGGCAGGGGGCGAAGATACGCAGTATTTT.

This clone has a single count. The rearrangement uses TRBV29-1 and TRBJ2-2, with 8 bases aligning to TRBD1. The CDR3 has 12 residues. Trimming removed 7 bases from V and 7 bases from J; junction bases left unmatched: 5. Germline-derived CDR1 and CDR2 are SQVTM and ANQGSEA. CDR3 region: CSAPTGDGELFF. CDR3 in DNA: TGCAGCGCTCCGACAGGGGACGGGGAGCTGTTTTTT.

The V gene is TRBV10-1, the J gene TRBJ1-1; D is uncertain. Trimming stripped 8 bases from V and 1 base from J, with 11 bases between. The CDR3 is 13 amino acids. CDR1 and CDR2 from the germline V gene are WNHNN and SYGVQD (reference sequence). CDR3 in amino acids: CASSRSKNTEAFF. The CDR3 coding sequence is TGCGCCAGCTCCAGGTCCAAGAACACTGAAGCTTTCTTT.

This clone was counted only a few times. The chain has TRBV7-8 and TRBJ1-2, with D possibly matching TRBD1 (5 bases). V lost 1 base and J lost 4, with 10 bases in between. The CDR3 totals 14 residues. Germline CDR1 and CDR2: SGHVS and FQNEAQ. Here the CDR3 reads CASSLVPQGYGYTF. The CDR3, as DNA: TGTGCCAGCAGCTTAGTCCCCCAGGGCTATGGCTACACCTTC.

This chain connects TRBV4-1 to TRBJ2-2; tentatively, D is TRBD1 (6 bases). The germline V and J ends were trimmed by 4 bases and 5 bases, with 17 bases remaining between them. There are 16 residues in the CDR3. Germline loops: CDR1 MGHRA, CDR2 YSYEKL. This CDR3 is CASSPLGAGETGELFF. In DNA, the CDR3 is TGCGCCAGCAGCCCCTTGGGGGCAGGAGAGACCGGGGAGCTGTTTTTT.

The chain links TRBV27 to TRBJ2-3, with 12 bases lining up with TRBD2. This CDR3 has 15 residues. Germline-derived CDR1 and CDR2 are MNHEY and SMNVEV (reference sequence). J gave up 5 bases and V 2 bases, and 2 bases lay outside the gene matches. The CDR3 sequence: CASSLASGRVDTQYF. CDR3 DNA: TGTGCCAGCAGTTTAGCTAGCGGGAGGGTAGATACGCAGTATTTT.

The gene calls are TRBV7-9 and TRBJ2-1; D gene ambiguous. Germline V gene data show CDR1 as SEHNR and CDR2 as FQNEAQ (reference sequence). This CDR3 comprises 13 residues. V shed 0 bases and J shed 10 bases, with 10 bases lying between them. The DNA of the CDR3 is TGTGCCAGCAGCTTAGCTACGAGTTTCGAGCAGTTCTTC. Translation: CASSLATSFEQFF.

As DNA, the CDR3 is TGTGCCAGTAGCCCCGGGACAGGGGTGCTGAGTGAGCAGTTCTTC. This encodes CASSPGTGVLSEQFF. This rearrangement joins TRBV19 to TRBJ2-1; 10 positions agree with TRBD1. Germline V gene data show CDR1 as LNHDA and CDR2 as SQIVND (reference sequence). V was clipped by 6 bases and J by 9 bases; unmatched bases: 11. The CDR3 is 15 amino acids.

This clone has more than one count but fewer than ten. The rearrangement joins TRBV13 to TRBJ2-1; D may be TRBD2 (6 bases). This CDR3 has 14 residues. Trimming removed 6 bases from V and 5 bases from J, with 14 bases in between. Germline lookup yields CDR1 PRHDT and CDR2 FYEKMQ (reference sequence). CDR3 region: CASRRLADNNEQFF. The CDR3 DNA reads TGTGCCAGCAGGAGGTTAGCGGACAACAATGAGCAGTTCTTC.

The chain joins TRBV6-1 to TRBJ2-3; a possible D gene is TRBD2 (7 bases). V lost 8 bases to trimming and J lost 5 bases, with 14 bases between them. The CDR3 consists of 13 residues. Per the germline V gene, CDR1 is MNHNS and CDR2 is SASEGT. The CDR3 sequence is CASGGGAGDTQYF. CDR3 DNA: TGTGCCAGCGGAGGGGGGGCGGGAGATACGCAGTATTTT.

The CDR3 reads CASRPQGAEGYGYTF. Written as DNA, the CDR3 is TGTGCCAGCAGACCACAGGGGGCGGAAGGCTATGGCTACACCTTC. The rearrangement uses TRBV27 and TRBJ1-2, with 9 bases matching TRBD1. V was clipped by 6 bases and J by 4 bases; unmatched bases: 9. The germline gives CDR1 MNHEY, CDR2 SMNVEV (reference sequence). The CDR3 consists of 15 residues.

CDR3 DNA: TGTGCCAGCACCGAGACAGGGGGCGAATTCACTGAAGCTTTCTTT. Protein sequence: CASTETGGEFTEAFF. The chain has TRBV6-5 and TRBJ1-1, with 10 bases aligning to TRBD1. The CDR3 runs to 15 residues. The J segment lost 4 bases and the V segment lost 7 bases, leaving 9 bases of the junction unmatched. CDR1 is MNHEY, CDR2 SVGAGI, per germline.

The chain couples TRBV11-3 to TRBJ2-5; D possibly corresponds to TRBD2 (6 bases). The V end lost 5 bases, the J end lost 5 bases, and 24 bases lay between the germline ends. CDR3 length: 17 residues. Germline assignment: CDR1 SGHNT and CDR2 YENEEA. This CDR3 reads CASSPNRGTFGGETQYF. The CDR3 DNA reads as TGTGCCAGCAGCCCGAACCGAGGGACTTTCGGAGGGGAGACCCAGTACTTC.